These 21 T cell receptor beta chains originate from one sample sequenced in a study of patients and donors after allogeneic stem cell transplantation. TCRdb reprocessed the RT-PCR reads with MiXCR, giving one entry per CDR3 protein. The sample contains 200,000 to 250,000 distinct CDR3 sequences, 13% to 15% of which appear only once. The source material was blood, either unsorted or a sorted T cell fraction (not recorded which). These receptor sequences come from a human donor who was either an allogeneic HSCT recipient or a stem cell or donor lymphocyte infusion donor (not recorded which). It is not recorded whose cells these are; they may come from a transplant donor.

This clonotype was detected only a few times. The chain has TRBV6-1 and TRBJ2-1; D remains ambiguous. Looked up from germline, CDR1 is MNHNS and CDR2 is SASEGT. CDR3 length: 12 residues. V shed 6 bases and J shed 4 bases, with 7 bases lying between them. CDR3 coding DNA: TGTGCCAGCAGACCAGATTACAATGAGCAGTTCTTC. Protein product: CASRPDYNEQFF.

This chain links TRBV5-6 with TRBJ2-2, with D tentatively TRBD2 (6 bases). The CDR3 runs to 15 residues. Germline-derived CDR1 and CDR2 are SGHDT and YYEEEE. Trimming took 4 bases from V and 7 from J, leaving 17 bases between them. DNA for the CDR3: TGTGCCAGCAGCCGCGGGGTGCGGGCCATCGGGGAGCTGTTTTTT. Its protein is CASSRGVRAIGELFF.

This clonotype came up a few times. The chain joins TRBV28 to TRBJ1-5; D is ambiguous. With 3 bases removed from V and 7 bases from J, the gap between germline ends came to 13 bases. The CDR3 loop spans 14 amino acids. Germline CDR1 is MDHEN and CDR2 is SYDVKM. DNA of the CDR3: TGTGCCAGCAGTTTTGAGGCGGTTAGCCAGCCCCAGCATTTT. Protein sequence: CASSFEAVSQPQHF.

This clonotype was seen a few times. The chain employs TRBV5-1 and TRBJ1-2, with 8 positions matching TRBD1. Per germline, CDR1 SGHRS and CDR2 YFSETQ. This CDR3 has 18 residues. The junction had 18 bases not matched to a gene; V was cut back by 0 bases and J by 8 bases. The DNA of the CDR3 is TGCGCCAGCAGCTTGGCCGGGACGACAGGGGCCGGCCCCACGGGCTACACCTTC. Protein sequence: CASSLAGTTGAGPTGYTF.

The chain recombines TRBV9 with TRBJ2-1; D is perhaps TRBD2 (5 bases). The CDR3 totals 16 residues. V was cut by 0 bases and J by 2 bases, with 12 bases left in between. Germline CDR1 is SGDLS and CDR2 is YYNGEE. DNA for the CDR3: TGTGCCAGCAGCGTAGAAAGCGGCAGACCCTACAATGAGCAGTTCTTC. Translation gives CASSVESGRPYNEQFF.

V is TRBV6-2 or TRBV6-3 and J is TRBJ2-1, with D possibly called TRBD1 or TRBD2 (5 bases each). The CDR3 sequence is 16 residues long. The V gene lost 7 bases and the J gene lost 2 bases, with 18 bases spanning the gap. CDR1 MNHEY and CDR2 SVGEGT come from the germline V gene. CDR3: CASIPIGTAAYNEQFF. The CDR3 DNA sequence: TGTGCCAGCATCCCCATCGGGACCGCCGCCTACAATGAGCAGTTCTTC.

V is TRBV9 and J is TRBJ2-7; D is uncertain. Germline-derived CDR1 and CDR2 are SGDLS and YYNGEE. The CDR3 length is 14 residues. Trimming removed 0 bases at V and 7 bases at J, with 14 bases between. CDR3: CASSVGVGRPEQYF. The CDR3 DNA follows: TGTGCCAGCAGCGTAGGTGTGGGCAGGCCGGAGCAGTACTTC.

This sequence joins TRBV27 and TRBJ2-1; the D is unclear. There are 15 residues in the CDR3. Trimming removed 5 bases from V and 1 base from J, with 12 bases in between. The V gene's germline CDR1 is MNHEY and CDR2 SMNVEV (reference sequence). The DNA of the CDR3 is TGTGCCAGCAGTCAACCCCCCCCGTCCTACAATGAGCAGTTCTTC. Amino acids: CASSQPPPSYNEQFF.

On this clonotype itself: Relative to the germline gene, one junction end is altered; a read error may explain this. The chain links TRBV5-5 to TRBJ2-5, with a weak D call TRBD1 (7 bases). The CDR3 extends over 17 amino acids. CDR1 is SGHKS, CDR2 YYEKEE, per germline (reference sequence). The CDR3 region is CTSSTIPLTQGGETQYF. CDR3 DNA: TGTACCAGCAGCACGATTCCCCTAACCCAGGGGGGAGAGACCCAGTACTTC.

This clonotype was counted at least ten times. The chain has TRBV6-1 and TRBJ1-1, with TRBD1 matching 10 bases. Germline V gene data show CDR1 as MNHNS and CDR2 as SASEGT. The CDR3 sequence is 18 residues long. The V gene end was trimmed by 3 bases and the J gene end by 6 bases; junction bases not matched to a gene: 16. CDR3 bases: TGTGCCAGCAGTGAGAGGACAGGGGGAGTCACGTCTCTAGCTGAAGCTTTCTTT. This translates into CASSERTGGVTSLAEAFF.

This chain uses TRBV4-3 with TRBJ2-7; 12 positions agree with TRBD1. The trim removed 0 bases at V and 6 bases at J, leaving 9 bases unmatched. This CDR3 has 17 amino acids. In germline, CDR1 is LGHNA, CDR2 YSLEER. The CDR3 loop reads CASSQEPPGTGGSEQYF. The CDR3 coding sequence is TGCGCCAGCAGCCAAGAGCCACCCGGGACAGGGGGCAGCGAGCAGTACTTC.

This clonotype was observed a few times. This CDR3 is CASSDTGPEAFF. CDR3 DNA: TGCGCCAGCAGCGATACGGGCCCTGAAGCTTTCTTT. The genes are TRBV5-1 and TRBJ1-1; D is undetermined. The V end lost 4 bases, the J end lost 6 bases, and 10 bases lay between the germline ends. Germline V lookup: CDR1 SGHRS, CDR2 YFSETQ. The length of the CDR3 is 12 residues.

At least ten counts were recorded for this clonotype. This chain connects TRBV5-5 to TRBJ2-7; no firm D call. The V end was cut by 0 bases, the J end by 0 bases, with 4 bases between. Germline CDR1 is SGHKS and CDR2 is YYEKEE (reference sequence). The CDR3 has 13 residues. This chain's CDR3 is CASSLVNSYEQYF. As DNA, the CDR3 is TGTGCCAGCAGCTTGGTAAACTCCTACGAGCAGTACTTC.

This clonotype was picked up a small number of times. This rearrangement joins TRBV20-1 to TRBJ1-6, with TRBD1 matching over 8 bases. Germline V gene data show CDR1 as DFQATT and CDR2 as SNEGSKA (reference sequence). Losses at the gene ends were 6 bases for V and 3 bases for J; bases not matched to a gene: 4. The CDR3 contains 14 residues. In nucleotides, the CDR3 is TGCAGTGCGGAAGACAGGGGCTATAATTCACCCCTCCACTTT. Translating it yields CSAEDRGYNSPLHF.

Ten or more counts support this clonotype. V gene TRBV9 combines with J gene TRBJ2-3, with 7 nucleotides matching TRBD2. This CDR3 has 16 residues. V gave up 0 bases and J gave up 2 bases; unmatched junction bases: 6. Germline values: CDR1 SGDLS, CDR2 YYNGEE. CDR3 sequence: CASSVVGGGYTDTQYF. The CDR3 DNA reads as TGTGCCAGCAGCGTAGTGGGCGGGGGTTACACAGATACGCAGTATTTT.

In this sample, this clonotype turned up a few times. The V and J genes are TRBV18 and TRBJ1-6; tentative D call: TRBD1 (6 bases). The length of the CDR3 is 14 residues. Trimming left V 5 bases short and J 5 bases short, with 10 bases between. CDR1 and CDR2 (germline): KGHSH, LQKENI. The CDR3 loop reads CASSTGQNNSPLHF. The CDR3 bases are TGTGCCAGCTCAACCGGACAGAATAATTCACCCCTCCACTTT.

V is TRBV5-1 and J is TRBJ2-1; D remains unclear. This CDR3 region has 15 residues. The germline V and J ends were trimmed by 0 bases and 1 base, with 8 bases remaining between them. CDR1 and CDR2 from the germline V gene are SGHRS and YFSETQ. The CDR3 DNA reads as TGCGCCAGCAGCTTGGAACCTCGGTCCTACAATGAGCAGTTCTTC. It codes for CASSLEPRSYNEQFF.

The chain employs TRBV6-5 and TRBJ1-2, with TRBD1 identical over 8 bases. Unmatched junction bases numbered 5, after V lost 2 bases and J lost 6 bases. The germline V gene has CDR1 MNHEY and CDR2 SVGAGI. The CDR3 has 14 residues. CDR3 nucleotide sequence: TGTGCCAGCAGTTACGGCAGGGGGCAAGATGGCTACACCTTC. This encodes CASSYGRGQDGYTF.

The sample holds a few counts of this clonotype. For the CDR3, the DNA is TGCGCCAGCAGCTTGGAGGGCGGCTCCTACAATGAGCAGTTCTTC. It translates to CASSLEGGSYNEQFF. The rearrangement links TRBV5-1 to TRBJ2-1; D is unclear. With 0 bases removed from V and 0 bases from J, the gap between germline ends came to 7 bases. Germline-derived CDR1 and CDR2 are SGHRS and YFSETQ. The CDR3 contains 15 residues.

In this sample, this clonotype turned up a few times. The V call is TRBV11-3, the J call TRBJ2-2; D gene uncertain. Germline-derived CDR1 and CDR2 are SGHNT and YENEEA. The CDR3 totals 14 residues. Trimming removed 0 bases at V and 5 bases at J, with 7 bases between. The CDR3 nucleotides are TGTGCCAGCAGCTTAGACGGCCTGACCGGGGAGCTGTTTTTT. This translates into CASSLDGLTGELFF. Based on the CDR3 plus reference TRBV11-3 and TRBJ2-2, the full variable domain is EAGVVQSPRYKIIEKKQPVAFWCNPISGHNTLYWYLQNLGQGPELLIRYENEEAVDDSQLPKDRFSAERLKGVDSTLKIQPAELGDSAVYLCASSLDGLTGELFFGEGSRLTVL.

The V and J genes are TRBV6-2 or TRBV6-3 and TRBJ2-3; TRBD2 aligns across 7 bases. Germline V gene data show CDR1 as MNHEY and CDR2 as SVGEGT. CDR3 length equals 16 residues. The V gene end was trimmed by 5 bases and the J gene end by 2 bases; junction bases not matched to a gene: 10. CDR3: CASSHHRLAPTDTQYF. Here the CDR3 DNA reads TGTGCCAGCAGTCACCATCGACTAGCCCCCACAGATACGCAGTATTTT.